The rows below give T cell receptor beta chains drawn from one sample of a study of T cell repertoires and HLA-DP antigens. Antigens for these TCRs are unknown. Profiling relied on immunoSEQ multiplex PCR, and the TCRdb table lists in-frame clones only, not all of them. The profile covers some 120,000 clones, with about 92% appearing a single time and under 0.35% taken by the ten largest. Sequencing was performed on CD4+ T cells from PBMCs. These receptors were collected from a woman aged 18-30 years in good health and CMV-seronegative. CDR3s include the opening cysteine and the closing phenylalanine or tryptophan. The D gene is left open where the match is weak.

cdr3_aa: CASSLAYRAISSSGNSPLHF; v_call: TRBV7-8; j_call: TRBJ1-6; d_call: NA
cdr3_aa: CASGRDGNTDTQYF; v_call: TRBV28; j_call: TRBJ2-3; d_call: NA
cdr3_aa: CASSVFLRVKDYGYTF; v_call: TRBV7-8; j_call: TRBJ1-2; d_call: NA
cdr3_aa: CASSLTGAYTEAFF; v_call: TRBV6-5; j_call: TRBJ1-1; d_call: TRBD1
cdr3_aa: CASSLGTGNQPQHF; v_call: TRBV6-5; j_call: TRBJ1-5; d_call: TRBD1
cdr3_aa: CASSPTGSGNTIYF; v_call: TRBV7-2; j_call: TRBJ1-3; d_call: NA
cdr3_aa: CASSPVSGRAVETQYF; v_call: TRBV18; j_call: TRBJ2-5; d_call: TRBD2
cdr3_aa: CASRGVGANYGYTF; v_call: TRBV27; j_call: TRBJ1-2; d_call: NA
cdr3_aa: CASSVLSGSGANVLTF; v_call: TRBV9; j_call: TRBJ2-6; d_call: NA
cdr3_aa: CASSPEGANYGYTF; v_call: TRBV5-1; j_call: TRBJ1-2; d_call: NA
cdr3_aa: CASSLRRNSNQPQHF; v_call: TRBV7-2; j_call: TRBJ1-5; d_call: NA